The 10 T cell receptor beta chains given below trace back to one sample, sequenced in a study of graft-versus-host responses after intestinal transplantation (dated by TCRdb to about 2021). Library method: the immunoSEQ multiplex PCR assay. Held by TCRdb, this immuneACCESS table contains in-frame sequences only and omits some clones. Under half of the omission traces to an unresolved V gene where checked; the cause of the rest is unknown. The sample table contains about 110,000 clones; only one count was recorded for 85% to 95% of them. The ten largest clones add up to 0.4% to 0.55% of the sample. The antigens for these receptors are not known. According to the study, the label for this sample's time point signals: cells obtained before transplantation from donor or recipient. Material: unstimulated CD8+ T cells sorted from spleen or lymph node cells, obtained before intestinal transplant. The receptors derive from a human donor who received an intestinal transplant.

The V and J genes are TRBV27 and TRBJ2-4; 7 nucleotides line up with TRBD1. The V segment lost 3 bases and the J segment 8 bases; nucleotides outside the gene matches: 10. Germline CDR1 and CDR2: MNHEY and SMNVEV (reference sequence). The CDR3 totals 15 residues. As DNA, the CDR3 is TGTGCCAGCAGTTTTGAAGGGGGCCGAGGGGACATTCAGTACTTC. Its protein product is CASSFEGGRGDIQYF.

The V and J genes are TRBV7-6 and TRBJ2-2, with 8 positions matching TRBD2. The CDR3 consists of 16 residues. From germline, CDR1 is SGHVS and CDR2 FNYEAQ. The V and J ends lost 5 bases and 3 bases, in that order; junction bases with no gene match: 8. CDR3 protein: CASSASGTRDTGELFF. For the CDR3, the DNA is TGTGCCAGCAGCGCCTCCGGGACTAGAGACACCGGGGAGCTGTTTTTT.

This chain connects TRBV27 to TRBJ1-5; the D is unclear. Looked up from germline, CDR1 is MNHEY and CDR2 is SMNVEV (reference sequence). Trimming shortened V by 2 bases and J by 7 bases, and 9 bases separated the two germline ends. This CDR3 is built from 13 residues. In DNA, the CDR3 is TGTGCCAGCAGTTTAGGTAGACGACAGCCCCAGCATTTT. Residues: CASSLGRRQPQHF.

The chain links TRBV7-3 to TRBJ1-5; D is ambiguous. CDR1 and CDR2 (germline): SGHTA, FQGTGA. CDR3 size: 13 residues. V lost 2 bases and J 4 bases, leaving 6 bases between the germline ends. The DNA for the CDR3 is TGTGCCAGCAGCTTATCCTTAAATCAGCCCCAGCATTTT. Translation gives CASSLSLNQPQHF.

The gene calls are TRBV14 and TRBJ2-7; 7 nucleotides match TRBD2. This CDR3 comprises 12 residues. The germline gives CDR1 SGHDN, CDR2 FVKESK. V lost 5 bases to trimming and J lost 7 bases; unmatched junction nucleotides: 5. The CDR3 DNA sequence: TGTGCCAGCAGCGGCGGGAGAAAGGAGCAGTACTTC. Its protein product is CASSGGRKEQYF.

The rearrangement joins TRBV7-3 to TRBJ2-1; D might be TRBD1 (5 bases). V lost 3 bases and J 7 bases, leaving 10 bases between the germline ends. The germline V gene has CDR1 SGHTA and CDR2 FQGTGA. The CDR3 runs to 13 residues. CDR3 bases: TGTGCCAGCAGCTTCGGCAGGGATAATGAGCAGTTCTTC. The encoded protein is CASSFGRDNEQFF.

This sequence joins TRBV6-1 and TRBJ2-1; the D is unclear. CDR1 and CDR2 (germline): MNHNS, SASEGT. With 2 bases removed from V and 2 bases from J, the gap between germline ends came to 10 bases. There are 15 residues in the CDR3. CDR3 nucleotide sequence: TGTGCCAGCAGTGAACCCCGCAGCGCCTACAATGAGCAGTTCTTC. It specifies CASSEPRSAYNEQFF.

This sequence joins TRBV7-2 and TRBJ2-1; maybe TRBD2 (6 bases). Trimming pared 5 bases from V and 0 bases from J, leaving 20 bases between. Germline CDR1 SGHTA, CDR2 FQGNSA. This CDR3 contains 18 residues. The chain's CDR3 is CASSPLGSGLSSYNEQFF. CDR3 nucleotides: TGTGCCAGCAGCCCTCTCGGGAGCGGGTTGAGCTCCTACAATGAGCAGTTCTTC.

V usage is TRBV18 and J usage is TRBJ2-7; possible D gene TRBD2, 7 bases. Germline V CDR1 and CDR2: KGHSH, LQKENI. The CDR3 is 19 amino acids. Trimming removed 3 bases at V and 1 base at J, with 25 bases between. The CDR3 loop reads CASSPGRDGGGGQSYEQYF. The CDR3 nucleotides are TGTGCCAGCTCACCTGGGAGGGACGGCGGAGGGGGACAATCCTACGAGCAGTACTTC.

The rearrangement joins TRBV19 to TRBJ2-7; D might be TRBD1 (6 bases). Trimming left V 3 bases short and J 3 bases short, with 12 bases between. Germline CDR1 is LNHDA and CDR2 is SQIVND (reference sequence). The CDR3 has 14 residues. In nucleotides, the CDR3 is TGTGCCAGTAGTATCGTAGTAGGGGGCTACGAGCAGTACTTC. Translated: CASSIVVGGYEQYF.